Presented here are 30 T cell receptor beta chains from one specimen sequenced in a study of a mutant IDH1 vaccine in newly diagnosed glioma. Sequenced by immunoSEQ multiplex PCR; TCRdb stores in-frame clones only, minus some. Among tens of thousands of clones listed, 90% to 95% were seen once. The time point here: week 11, during vaccination. One vaccine dose held 300 ug of mutant IDH1 20-mer peptide and came with topical imiquimod. These TCRs are of unknown antigen specificity. This specimen consisted of PBMCs, obtained from a glioma patient whose treatment included an IDH1 peptide vaccine. The receptors were gathered from a man in his fifties or sixties with glioma.

The chain is built from TRBV19 and TRBJ2-7, with 7 nucleotides matching TRBD1. J was trimmed by 5 bases and V by 3 bases; bases with no gene match: 13. Germline V lookup: CDR1 LNHDA, CDR2 SQIVND (reference sequence). The CDR3 extends over 16 amino acids. CDR3 sequence: CASSIDPGTVLHEQYF. As DNA, the CDR3 is TGTGCCAGTAGTATTGACCCTGGGACAGTTCTTCACGAGCAGTACTTC. The full variable domain, its missing parts supplied by reference TRBV19 and TRBJ2-7, is DGGITQSPKYLFRKEGQNVTLSCEQNLNHDAMYWYRQDPGQGLRLIYYSQIVNDFQKGDIAEGYSVSREKKESFPLTVTSAQKNPTAFYLCASSIDPGTVLHEQYFGPGTRLTVT.

This chain links TRBV4-3 with TRBJ2-5, with unresolved D. TRBJ2-7 explains the end of the DNA better; the J call may be wrong. The CDR3 sequence is 13 residues long. Germline values: CDR1 LGHNA, CDR2 YSLEER. CDR3 loop: CASSQGSRGEQYF. The CDR3 DNA reads as TGCGCCAGCAGCCAAGGTTCCCGCGGCGAGCAGTACTTC.

This chain uses TRBV6-6 with TRBJ1-3; TRBD1 is a possible D gene (6 bases). Germline assignment: CDR1 MNHNY and CDR2 SVGAGI (reference sequence). Deletions cut 4 bases from V and 0 bases from J, with 7 bases between. The CDR3 loop spans 14 amino acids. DNA for the CDR3: TGTGCCAGCAGTTTACAGGGCTCTGGAAACACCATATATTTT. This codes for CASSLQGSGNTIYF.

This sequence joins TRBV9 and TRBJ1-2; 10 bases agree with TRBD1. Losses at the gene ends were 4 bases for V and 4 bases for J; bases not matched to a gene: 7. The CDR3 is 15 residues long. Germline lookup yields CDR1 SGDLS and CDR2 YYNGEE. The CDR3 loop is CASSSRRQGAYGYTF. CDR3 DNA: TGTGCCAGCAGCTCCAGACGACAGGGGGCCTATGGCTACACCTTC.

The chain is built from TRBV28 and TRBJ2-2; possibly TRBD2 for D (5 bases). The V end was cut by 3 bases, the J end by 0 bases, with 8 bases between. This CDR3 contains 15 residues. Germline values: CDR1 MDHEN, CDR2 SYDVKM. The CDR3 is CASSFPGTNTGELFF. As DNA, the CDR3 is TGTGCCAGCAGTTTCCCGGGGACGAACACCGGGGAGCTGTTTTTT. The full variable domain, rest sourced from reference TRBV28 and TRBJ2-2, is DVKVTQSSRYLVKRTGEKVFLECVQDMDHENMFWYRQDPGLGLRLIYFSYDVKMKEKGDIPEGYSVSREKKERFSLILESASTNQTSMYLCASSFPGTNTGELFFGEGSRLTVL.

V usage is TRBV5-1 and J usage is TRBJ1-4; no definite D call. The CDR3 has 15 residues. Trimming took off 4 bases at V and 0 bases at J, with 10 bases between the two ends. CDR1 and CDR2 from the germline V gene are SGHRS and YFSETQ. CDR3 sequence: CASSPSPATNEKLFF. The CDR3 region has the DNA TGCGCCAGCAGCCCGTCCCCTGCAACTAATGAAAAACTGTTTTTT.

V gene TRBV18 combines with J gene TRBJ2-7, with D perhaps TRBD2 (5 bases). This CDR3 is built from 15 residues. Trimming shortened V by 0 bases and J by 3 bases, and 12 bases separated the two germline ends. The germline V gene encodes CDR1 KGHSH and CDR2 LQKENI. As DNA, the CDR3 is TGTGCCAGCTCACCACCGTCCGGGGAGAGCTACGAGCAGTACTTC. As protein: CASSPPSGESYEQYF.

The V call is TRBV7-2, the J call TRBJ2-7; 8 positions agree with TRBD1. V was pared by 1 base and J by 6 bases, with 8 bases of the junction left unmatched. Germline CDR1 reads SGHTA; CDR2 reads FQGNSA. The CDR3 is 15 residues long. CDR3 sequence reads: CASSLVGTGTREQYF. Here the CDR3 DNA reads TGTGCCAGCAGCTTAGTCGGGACAGGTACGCGCGAGCAGTACTTC.

The chain recombines TRBV9 with TRBJ1-5; 7 nucleotides match TRBD1. This CDR3 has 17 amino acids. With 4 bases clipped from V and 5 bases from J, the junction kept 15 bases outside the gene matches. Germline-derived CDR1 and CDR2 are SGDLS and YYNGEE. Written as DNA, the CDR3 is TGTGCCAGCAGCCCGCAGTCCGTGACAGGGAACTATCAGCCCCAGCATTTT. Residues: CASSPQSVTGNYQPQHF.

V gene TRBV15 combines with J gene TRBJ1-2; no definite D call. CDR1 LNHNV and CDR2 YYDKDF come from the germline V gene (reference sequence). The CDR3 is 12 residues long. The V gene lost 5 bases and the J gene lost 8 bases, with 12 bases spanning the gap. In nucleotides, the CDR3 is TGTGCCACCAGCCCGGGGTTAAAAGGCTACACCTTC. This gives the protein CATSPGLKGYTF.

V and J are TRBV4-1 and TRBJ2-7; 11 positions agree with TRBD1. Per germline, CDR1 MGHRA and CDR2 YSYEKL. Trimming cost V 3 bases and J 4 bases; bases outside gene matches: 5. CDR3 length: 15 amino acids. This CDR3 reads CASSQMGQGGYEQYF. The CDR3 nucleotides read TGCGCCAGCAGCCAGATGGGACAGGGGGGATACGAGCAGTACTTC.

The chain combines TRBV7-6 with TRBJ2-1; the match to TRBD1 covers 9 bases. The V gene's germline CDR1 is SGHVS and CDR2 FNYEAQ. V lost 4 bases, J lost 6 bases, and 4 bases stayed unmatched. The CDR3 is 14 amino acids. This CDR3 reads CASSWTGESNEQFF. CDR3 coding DNA: TGTGCCAGCAGCTGGACAGGGGAAAGCAATGAGCAGTTCTTC. Full variable domain (outside the CDR3, taken from reference TRBV7-6 and TRBJ2-1): GAGVSQSPRYKVTKRGQDVALRCDPISGHVSLYWYRQALGQGPEFLTYFNYEAQQDKSGLPNDRFSAERPEGSISTLTIQRTEQRDSAMYRCASSWTGESNEQFFGPGTRLTVL.

The CDR3 coding sequence is TGTGCCAGCAGCCCCCCCCGGGGGACAGATACGCAGTATTTT. It yields the protein CASSPPRGTDTQYF. This chain links TRBV6-6 with TRBJ2-3; tentative D call: TRBD2 (6 bases). The ends were cut back, 6 bases at V and 3 bases at J, with 13 bases in the middle. The CDR3 has 14 amino acids. CDR1 and CDR2 from the germline V gene are MNHNY and SVGAGI (reference sequence).

The rearrangement links TRBV19 to TRBJ1-1, with D unresolved. The CDR3 has 14 residues. Trimming took off 4 bases at V and 1 base at J, with 10 bases between the two ends. Per the germline V gene, CDR1 is LNHDA and CDR2 is SQIVND (reference sequence). In DNA, the CDR3 is TGTGCCAGTAGTAACCCCAGCCGGAACACTGAAGCTTTCTTT. Translation: CASSNPSRNTEAFF.

In its sample, this clone was seen a few times. This rearrangement joins TRBV28 to TRBJ1-5, with TRBD1 matching 7 bases. The V segment lost 5 bases and the J segment 3 bases; nucleotides outside the gene matches: 7. This CDR3 has 15 residues. The V gene's germline CDR1 is MDHEN and CDR2 SYDVKM. The CDR3 reads CASSRLTGINQPQHF. The CDR3 bases are TGTGCCAGCAGTCGGCTGACAGGGATCAATCAGCCCCAGCATTTT.

This chain links TRBV5-1 with TRBJ1-4; the D is unclear. V lost 6 bases and J lost 2, with 8 bases in between. The germline V gene has CDR1 SGHRS and CDR2 YFSETQ. This CDR3 comprises 13 residues. In nucleotides, the CDR3 is TGCGCCAGCAAGGACGGTACTAATGAAAAACTGTTTTTT. Translating gives CASKDGTNEKLFF.

V is TRBV21-1 and J is TRBJ2-4; TRBD1 is taken as the D call from the table, unchecked against the DNA. TRBV21-1 represents a pseudogene. The length of the CDR3 is 18 residues. The DNA for the CDR3 is TGTGCCAGTATGAAAACCCAGGGTCATAATTTAGCCAAAAACATTCAGTACTTC. As protein: CASMKTQGHNLAKNIQYF.

The chain joins TRBV4-1 to TRBJ2-7; TRBD1 agrees at 9 bases. V lost 5 bases and J lost 2; bases outside the gene matches: 7. The CDR3 runs 15 residues. CDR1 and CDR2 from the germline V gene are MGHRA and YSYEKL. The CDR3 region is CASSFPGTGTYEQYF. The CDR3 nucleotides read TGCGCCAGCAGCTTCCCCGGGACAGGGACCTACGAGCAGTACTTC.

The rearrangement links TRBV7-3 to TRBJ2-5; D remains unclear. Trimming removed 4 bases from V and 5 bases from J, with 11 bases in between. The germline V gene has CDR1 SGHTA and CDR2 FQGTGA. The CDR3 spans 13 residues. The CDR3 sequence is CASSWGMGETQYF. In DNA, the CDR3 is TGTGCCAGCAGCTGGGGTATGGGGGAGACCCAGTACTTC.

V usage is TRBV27 and J usage is TRBJ1-4; D call uncertain. The CDR3 consists of 15 residues. V dropped 3 bases and J dropped 5 bases, with 13 bases sitting between them. From germline, CDR1 is MNHEY and CDR2 SMNVEV (reference sequence). The CDR3 DNA reads TGTGCCAGCAGTTTCGGCTCCCCCGGGAATGAAAAACTGTTTTTT. Encoded protein: CASSFGSPGNEKLFF.

The V and J genes are TRBV5-1 and TRBJ2-1; no clear D. The germline V and J ends were trimmed by 8 bases and 1 base, with 13 bases remaining between them. Germline V gives CDR1 SGHRS, CDR2 YFSETQ. This CDR3 contains 14 residues. CDR3 loop: CASKNYISYNEQFF. CDR3 in DNA: TGCGCCAGTAAAAACTATATATCCTACAATGAGCAGTTCTTC. Full variable domain (outside the CDR3, taken from reference TRBV5-1 and TRBJ2-1): KAGVTQTPRYLIKTRGQQVTLSCSPISGHRSVSWYQQTPGQGLQFLFEYFSETQRNKGNFPGRFSGRQFSNSRSEMNVSTLELGDSALYLCASKNYISYNEQFFGPGTRLTVL.

The chain combines TRBV6-6 with TRBJ1-1, with a tentative D call TRBD1 (5 bases). Germline CDR1 and CDR2: MNHNY and SVGAGI (reference sequence). Trimming took 0 bases from V and 1 from J, leaving 9 bases between them. The length of the CDR3 is 15 residues. Written as DNA, the CDR3 is TGTGCCAGCAGTTACTCCATTCAGGGGAACACTGAAGCTTTCTTT. It translates to CASSYSIQGNTEAFF.

The gene calls are TRBV19 and TRBJ2-7, with D possibly being TRBD1 (5 bases). Between the trimmed V and J ends, which lost 5 bases and 4 bases, there was a span of 15 bases. Germline loops: CDR1 LNHDA, CDR2 SQIVND (reference sequence). The CDR3 contains 14 residues. In DNA form, the CDR3 reads TGTGCCAGTAGTTCAGGGCTGGGATCTTACGAGCAGTACTTC. Its translation is CASSSGLGSYEQYF.

V and J are TRBV7-6 and TRBJ2-7; perhaps TRBD1 as D (6 bases). CDR1 and CDR2 from the germline V gene are SGHVS and FNYEAQ. This CDR3 has 15 amino acids. Trimming removed 3 bases at V and 0 bases at J, with 12 bases between. DNA for the CDR3: TGTGCCAGCAGCTTGGGCTCGACAGGCTCCTACGAGCAGTACTTC. Its translation: CASSLGSTGSYEQYF.

The V gene is TRBV28, the J gene TRBJ1-5; 8 positions agree with TRBD1. V was pared by 6 bases and J by 3 bases, with 4 bases of the junction left unmatched. This CDR3 is built from 14 residues. CDR1 and CDR2 (germline): MDHEN, SYDVKM. The CDR3 DNA reads TGTGCCAGCAGAACGACAGGGGACAATCAGCCCCAGCATTTT. Amino acids: CASRTTGDNQPQHF.

The rearrangement uses TRBV30 and TRBJ1-2; 7 positions match TRBD1. Germline V lookup: CDR1 GTSNPN, CDR2 SVGIG (reference sequence). The CDR3 is made up of 13 amino acids. With 3 bases clipped from V and 8 bases from J, the junction kept 9 bases outside the gene matches. In DNA, the CDR3 is TGTGCCTGGAGGCAGAAGGGGGCGCAGGGCTACACCTTC. It specifies CAWRQKGAQGYTF.

The V gene is TRBV2, the J gene TRBJ2-7; no reliable D call. With 8 bases removed from V and 4 bases from J, the gap between germline ends came to 15 bases. This CDR3 contains 13 residues. Germline V gene data show CDR1 as SNHLY and CDR2 as FYNNEI. The CDR3 sequence: CASARTTRYEQYF. DNA for the CDR3: TGTGCCAGCGCGCGGACCACAAGGTACGAGCAGTACTTC. Full variable domain (missing parts from reference TRBV2 and TRBJ2-7): EPEVTQTPSHQVTQMGQEVILRCVPISNHLYFYWYRQILGQKVEFLVSFYNNEISEKSEIFDDQFSVERPDGSNFTLKIRSTKLEDSAMYFCASARTTRYEQYFGPGTRLTVT.

V is TRBV2 and J is TRBJ1-6, with TRBD1 identical over 7 bases. The CDR3 runs to 15 residues. Losses at the gene ends were 6 bases for V and 3 bases for J; bases not matched to a gene: 5. Germline V gene data show CDR1 as SNHLY and CDR2 as FYNNEI. The CDR3 coding sequence is TGTGCCAGCAGGGCCCGGGACAGCTATAATTCACCCCTCCACTTT. Its translation is CASRARDSYNSPLHF. The full variable domain, its missing parts supplied by reference TRBV2 and TRBJ1-6, is EPEVTQTPSHQVTQMGQEVILRCVPISNHLYFYWYRQILGQKVEFLVSFYNNEISEKSEIFDDQFSVERPDGSNFTLKIRSTKLEDSAMYFCASRARDSYNSPLHFGNGTRLTVT.

The chain couples TRBV5-1 to TRBJ2-3; 9 nucleotides agree with TRBD1. The CDR3 has 14 residues. Germline assignment: CDR1 SGHRS and CDR2 YFSETQ. V shed 4 bases, J shed 6 bases, and the junction held 6 bases outside the gene matches. Written as DNA, the CDR3 is TGCGCCAGCAGCATAACAGGGGGCATGGATACGCAGTATTTT. Translation gives CASSITGGMDTQYF.

The chain joins TRBV4-1 to TRBJ2-1; D not certain. The CDR3 has 13 amino acids. CDR1 and CDR2 from the germline V gene are MGHRA and YSYEKL. Trimming pared 4 bases from V and 4 bases from J, leaving 8 bases between. CDR3 region: CASSLQNYNEQFF. CDR3 DNA sequence: TGCGCCAGCAGCCTTCAAAATTACAATGAGCAGTTCTTC.